The source of this T cell receptor (beta chain) is a study of blood T cell repertoires in COVID-19. The protocol was immunoSEQ multiplex PCR, while the TCRdb copy is restricted to in-frame clones and leaves out a portion. The sample includes around 360,000 clones, about 90% seen only once; the top ten take around 3%. Enrollees, about 18 to 90 years old, lived in 24 US areas. Among Cohort 3 donors, those recovered had two negative PCRs, clearance, or symptom resolution. The receptor was isolated from a woman under 40 who had recovered from COVID-19. The sequencing sample was made of PBMCs or T cells enriched from blood (not recorded which).

CDR3 sequence: CASSITVARPTDTQYF. CDR3 in DNA: TGTGCCAGTAGTATAACGGTAGCGAGACCCACAGATACGCAGTATTTT. The genes are TRBV19 and TRBJ2-3, with D possibly being TRBD2 (5 bases). The CDR3 extends over 16 amino acids. The V end was cut by 2 bases, the J end by 2 bases, with 14 bases between. Germline V CDR1 and CDR2: LNHDA, SQIVND (reference sequence).